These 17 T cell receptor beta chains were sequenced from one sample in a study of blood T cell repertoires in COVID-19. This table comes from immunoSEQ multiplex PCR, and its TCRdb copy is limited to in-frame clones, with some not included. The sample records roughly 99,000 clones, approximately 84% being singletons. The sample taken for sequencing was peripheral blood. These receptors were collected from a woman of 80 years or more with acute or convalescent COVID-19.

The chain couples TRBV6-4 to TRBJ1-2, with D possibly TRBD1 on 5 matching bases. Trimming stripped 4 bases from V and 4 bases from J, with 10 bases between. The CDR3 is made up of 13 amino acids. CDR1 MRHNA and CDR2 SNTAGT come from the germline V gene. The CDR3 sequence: CASSASGFYGYTF. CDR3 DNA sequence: TGTGCCAGCAGTGCATCAGGGTTCTATGGCTACACCTTC.

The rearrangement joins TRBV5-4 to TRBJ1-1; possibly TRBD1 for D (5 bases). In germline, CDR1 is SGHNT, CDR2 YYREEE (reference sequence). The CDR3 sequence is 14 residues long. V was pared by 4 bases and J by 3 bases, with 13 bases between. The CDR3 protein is CASSVNWGDTEAFF. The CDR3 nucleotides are TGTGCCAGCAGCGTGAATTGGGGGGACACTGAAGCTTTCTTT. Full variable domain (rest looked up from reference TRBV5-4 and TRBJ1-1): ETGVTQSPTHLIKTRGQQVTLRCSSQSGHNTVSWYQQALGQGPQFIFQYYREEENGRGNFPPRFSGLQFPNYSSELNVNALELDDSALYLCASSVNWGDTEAFFGQGTRLTVV.

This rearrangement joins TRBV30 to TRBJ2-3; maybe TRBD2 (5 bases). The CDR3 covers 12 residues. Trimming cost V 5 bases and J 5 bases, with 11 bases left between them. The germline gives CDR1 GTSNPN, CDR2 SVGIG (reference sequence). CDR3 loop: CAWASGRDTQYF. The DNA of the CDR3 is TGTGCCTGGGCTTCGGGGAGAGATACGCAGTATTTT.

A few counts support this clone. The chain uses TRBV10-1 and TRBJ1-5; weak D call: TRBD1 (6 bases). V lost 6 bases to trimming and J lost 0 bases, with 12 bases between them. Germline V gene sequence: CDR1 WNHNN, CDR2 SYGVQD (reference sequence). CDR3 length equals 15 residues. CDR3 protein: CASRLTGFSNQPQHF. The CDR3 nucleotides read TGCGCCAGCAGACTGACAGGATTTAGCAATCAGCCCCAGCATTTT.

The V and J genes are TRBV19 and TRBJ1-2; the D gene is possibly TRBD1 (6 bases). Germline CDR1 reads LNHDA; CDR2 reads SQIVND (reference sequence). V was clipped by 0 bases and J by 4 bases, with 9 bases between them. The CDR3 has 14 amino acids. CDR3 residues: CASSIDGGLYGYTF. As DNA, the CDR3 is TGTGCCAGTAGTATAGACGGGGGGCTCTATGGCTACACCTTC.

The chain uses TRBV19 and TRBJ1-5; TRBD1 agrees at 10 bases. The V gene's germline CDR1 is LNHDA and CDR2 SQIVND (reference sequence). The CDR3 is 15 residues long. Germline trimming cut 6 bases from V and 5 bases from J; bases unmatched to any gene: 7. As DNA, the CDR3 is TGTGCCAGTAGGAGACAGGGGGCATTACATCAGCCCCAGCATTTT. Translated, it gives CASRRQGALHQPQHF.

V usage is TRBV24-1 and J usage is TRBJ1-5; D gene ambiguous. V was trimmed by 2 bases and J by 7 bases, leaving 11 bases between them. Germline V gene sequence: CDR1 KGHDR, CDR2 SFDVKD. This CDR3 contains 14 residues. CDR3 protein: CATSDSSFGQPQHF. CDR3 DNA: TGTGCCACCAGTGATTCCTCTTTCGGGCAGCCCCAGCATTTT.

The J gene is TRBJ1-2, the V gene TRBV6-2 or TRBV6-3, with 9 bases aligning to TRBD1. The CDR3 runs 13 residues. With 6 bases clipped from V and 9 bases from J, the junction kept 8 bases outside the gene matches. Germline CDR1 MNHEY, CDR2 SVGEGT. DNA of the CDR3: TGTGCCAGCAGCTTACGGGACAGGGCCAGCTACACCTTC. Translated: CASSLRDRASYTF.

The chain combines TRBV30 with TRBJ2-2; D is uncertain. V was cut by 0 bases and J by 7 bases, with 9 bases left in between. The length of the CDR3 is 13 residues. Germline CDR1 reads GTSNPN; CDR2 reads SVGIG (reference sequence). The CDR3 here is CAWSVRSVGELFF. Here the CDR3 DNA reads TGTGCCTGGAGTGTACGGTCCGTCGGGGAGCTGTTTTTT.

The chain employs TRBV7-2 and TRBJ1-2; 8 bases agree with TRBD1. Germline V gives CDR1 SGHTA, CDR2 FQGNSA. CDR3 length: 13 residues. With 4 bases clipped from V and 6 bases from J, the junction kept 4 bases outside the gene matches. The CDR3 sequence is CASSSRDRNGYTF. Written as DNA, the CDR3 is TGTGCCAGCAGCTCCCGGGACAGGAATGGCTACACCTTC.

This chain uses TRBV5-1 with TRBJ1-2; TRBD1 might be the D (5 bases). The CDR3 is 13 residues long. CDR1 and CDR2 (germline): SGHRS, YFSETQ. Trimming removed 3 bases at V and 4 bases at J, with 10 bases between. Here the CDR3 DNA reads TGCGCCAGCAGCTCGGGGGGGATCTATGGCTACACCTTC. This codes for CASSSGGIYGYTF. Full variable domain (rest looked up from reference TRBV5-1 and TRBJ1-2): KAGVTQTPRYLIKTRGQQVTLSCSPISGHRSVSWYQQTPGQGLQFLFEYFSETQRNKGNFPGRFSGRQFSNSRSEMNVSTLELGDSALYLCASSSGGIYGYTFGSGTRLTVV.

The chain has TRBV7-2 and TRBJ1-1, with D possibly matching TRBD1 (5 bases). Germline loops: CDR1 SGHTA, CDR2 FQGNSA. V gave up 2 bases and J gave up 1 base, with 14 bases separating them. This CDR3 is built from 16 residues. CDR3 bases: TGTGCCAGCAGCTTATTCGGGGGTGCTAAGAACACTGAAGCTTTCTTT. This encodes CASSLFGGAKNTEAFF.

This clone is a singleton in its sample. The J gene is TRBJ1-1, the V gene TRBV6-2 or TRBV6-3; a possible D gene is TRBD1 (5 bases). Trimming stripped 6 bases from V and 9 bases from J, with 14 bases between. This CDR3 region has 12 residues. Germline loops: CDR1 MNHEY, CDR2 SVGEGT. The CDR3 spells CASSAGQGKAFF. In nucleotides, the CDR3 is TGTGCCAGCAGCGCAGGGCAGGGCAAAGCTTTCTTT.

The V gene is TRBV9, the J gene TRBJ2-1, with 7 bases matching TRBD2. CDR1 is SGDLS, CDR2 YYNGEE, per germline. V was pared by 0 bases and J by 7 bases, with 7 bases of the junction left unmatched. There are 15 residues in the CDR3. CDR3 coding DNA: TGTGCCAGCAGCGTAGAGGCGGGGGTGATGAATGAGCAGTTCTTC. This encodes CASSVEAGVMNEQFF.

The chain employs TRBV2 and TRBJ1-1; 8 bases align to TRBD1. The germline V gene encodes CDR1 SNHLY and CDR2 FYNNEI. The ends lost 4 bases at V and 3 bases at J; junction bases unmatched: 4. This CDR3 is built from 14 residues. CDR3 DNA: TGTGCCAGCAGTGGGACAGGGAAGTACACTGAAGCTTTCTTT. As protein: CASSGTGKYTEAFF.

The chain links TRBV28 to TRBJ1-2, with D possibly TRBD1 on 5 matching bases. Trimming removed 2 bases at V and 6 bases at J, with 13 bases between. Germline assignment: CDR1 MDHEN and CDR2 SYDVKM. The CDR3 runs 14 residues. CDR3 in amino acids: CASSLGTGWNGYTF. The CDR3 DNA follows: TGTGCCAGCAGTTTAGGTACAGGATGGAATGGCTACACCTTC.

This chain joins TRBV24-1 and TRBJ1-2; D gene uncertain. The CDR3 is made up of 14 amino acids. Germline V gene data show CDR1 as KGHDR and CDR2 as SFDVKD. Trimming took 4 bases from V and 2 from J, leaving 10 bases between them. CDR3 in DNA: TGTGCCACCAGTGAAGAGACGGGAAACTATGGCTACACCTTC. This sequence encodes CATSEETGNYGYTF.